This T cell receptor (beta chain) is from a study of blood T cell repertoires in COVID-19. Sequencing was performed with immunoSEQ multiplex PCR; in TCRdb, only in-frame clones are kept and a portion is missing. Of around 130,000 clones detected, 85% to 90% appear once; the ten largest clones hold 3.9%. V gave up 1 base and J gave up 11 bases; unmatched junction bases: 7. The germline CDR1 and CDR2 sequences are SGHVS and FQNEAQ. This CDR3 has 14 residues. This clone appeared a single time. Sample: peripheral blood. V usage is TRBV7-8 and J usage is TRBJ2-1; the match to TRBD1 covers 8 bases. The sequence came from a man aged 55 to 70 with acute or convalescent COVID-19. This CDR3 is CASSLEQGGHQQFF. CDR3 nucleotides: TGTGCCAGCAGCTTAGAACAGGGGGGCCATCAGCAGTTCTTC.